This T cell receptor beta chain was captured by sequencing in a study of T cells after yellow fever vaccination (dated by TCRdb to the late 2010s). At the level of the whole study: Libraries from fractions with low cell numbers were prepared with the SMART-Seq v4 Ultra Low Input RNA kit. To follow T-cell clones before and after primary and booster YFV17D yellow fever vaccination, bulk TCR alpha and beta repertoires were sequenced over time. Two healthy male donors made up the cohort, one aged 18 to 29 years and the other aged 30 to 39 years. Blood samples were taken at several timepoints before and after primary and secondary immunization, and bulk PBMC replicates and cell subsets were isolated. Paper-wide results and their limitations: The study included only two donors, which limits how far the findings can be generalized. A small share of clonotypes was detected in both CD4 and CD8 compartments, with the overlap likely arising from convergent recombination. FACS-sorted repertoires could contain abundant contaminating clonotypes from the bulk population, so computational filtering was required. After the booster, most clones that had expanded after primary vaccination were detected again (approximately 96% of CD4 and around 88% of CD8), suggesting broad maintenance of memory. The secondary T-cell response was weaker than the primary response but faster, peaking on day 5 instead of day 15.

The treatment or condition label, as the study defines it: live attenuated yellow fever vaccine strain. PBMCs were isolated from peripheral blood using a standard Ficoll-Paque protocol. Dynabeads CD4 and CD8 positive selection kits were used to isolate CD4 and CD8 T-cell fractions. RNA was extracted with TriZol from bulk PBMCs, CD4 and CD8 fractions, and dextramer-positive and dextramer-negative fractions. Between the V and J ends, shortened by 2 bases and 1 base respectively, the junction contains 14 bases. The CDR3 spans 16 residues, from the cysteine through the phenylalanine. Only the CDR3 part of the read is kept: 48 bases, read in frame from the first base. The germline V gene gives CDR1 as SGHVS and CDR2 as FNYEAQ. This clonotype was recorded a few times. Its recognized antigen is unknown. No much larger clonotype is one base removed from it; base qualities were not supplied. Instrument on record: Illumina NovaSeq 6000. TCR cDNA was synthesized by 5'RACE template switching, through which a universal primer site and unique molecular identifiers were introduced. Priming of cDNA synthesis was performed from both the TCR alpha and TCR beta constant segments. Libraries were amplified in two PCR steps, with sample barcodes and sequencing adapters added in the second step. Sequencing of libraries was performed on Illumina HiSeq 2500 (2x100 bp) or NovaSeq (2x150 bp). Per the original workflow: Demultiplexing of reads and collapsing into UMI consensus sequences were performed with MIGEC, and V(D)J alignment was carried out with MiXCR. Vaccine-responding clonotypes were identified with edgeR using replicate PBMC samples, with FDR below 0.01 and a log2 fold change above 5 up to day 15 being required. Each bulk clonotype was labeled CD4 or CD8 based on which sequenced repertoire, CD4 or CD8, contained the clonotype at higher abundance. TCRdb reworked the public reads: Q25 trimming with fastp, MiXCR clone assembly, productive beta chains retained. For every CDR3 protein sequence, its rows merge into one entry that carries the most common genes and DNA. These V and J calls originate from TCRdb's pipeline instead of the authors' own analysis. The sample table records around 340,000 distinct CDR3 sequences; 12% of these occur just once. The ten largest clonotypes hold 2.5% to 4% of the sample.

Material: CD4+ T cells sorted from PBMCs, obtained 15 days after the yellow fever booster vaccination. Here the chain combines TRBV7-6 and TRBJ1-1; the D gene identity is not certain. The source is a man in his late teens or twenties who received the YFV17D yellow fever vaccine. CDR3 region: CASSLMAGSRNTEAFF. The DNA sequence is given as TGTGCCAGCAGCTTAATGGCAGGCAGCAGGAACACTGAAGCTTTCTTT.